This T cell receptor beta chain originates from a study of CD8+CD57+ T cells in acquired aplastic anemia. Many counts were recorded for this clonotype. The CDR3 is 12 amino acids. V dropped 8 bases and J dropped 4 bases, with 11 bases sitting between them. Germline loops: CDR1 MNHNS, CDR2 SASEGT. Patients included in sequencing had previously demonstrated CD8+CD57+ cell expansion by flow cytometry. Using genomic DNA as the template, TCR beta VDJ and CDR3 profiling was carried out. TCRdb called the reads again in MiXCR, with one record for every CDR3 protein. The sample yields 200,000 to 250,000 distinct CDR3 sequences, approximately 51% seen once.

This chain uses TRBV6-1 with TRBJ1-2; a weak D match, TRBD1 (5 bases). This clonotype originated in a human donor with aplastic anemia. Sequenced sample: sorted CD4+, CD8+, or CD8+CD57+ T cells (not recorded which) from PBMCs. The CDR3 here is CASGQTVYGYTF. The CDR3 coding sequence is TGTGCCAGCGGGCAGACAGTCTATGGCTACACCTTC.